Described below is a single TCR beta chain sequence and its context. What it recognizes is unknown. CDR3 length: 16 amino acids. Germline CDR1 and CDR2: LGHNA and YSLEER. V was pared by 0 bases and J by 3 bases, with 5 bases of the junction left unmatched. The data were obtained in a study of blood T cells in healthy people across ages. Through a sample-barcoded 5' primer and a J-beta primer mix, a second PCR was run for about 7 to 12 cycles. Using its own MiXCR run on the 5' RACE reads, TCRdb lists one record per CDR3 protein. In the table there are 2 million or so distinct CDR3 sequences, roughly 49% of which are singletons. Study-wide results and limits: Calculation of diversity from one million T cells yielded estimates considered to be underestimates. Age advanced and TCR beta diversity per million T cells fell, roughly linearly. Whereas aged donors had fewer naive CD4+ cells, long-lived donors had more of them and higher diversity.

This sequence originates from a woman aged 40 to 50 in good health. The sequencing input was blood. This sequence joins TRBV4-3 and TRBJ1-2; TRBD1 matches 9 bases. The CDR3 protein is CASSQEQGAQYYGYTF. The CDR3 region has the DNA TGCGCCAGCAGCCAAGAACAGGGGGCACAATACTATGGCTACACCTTC.